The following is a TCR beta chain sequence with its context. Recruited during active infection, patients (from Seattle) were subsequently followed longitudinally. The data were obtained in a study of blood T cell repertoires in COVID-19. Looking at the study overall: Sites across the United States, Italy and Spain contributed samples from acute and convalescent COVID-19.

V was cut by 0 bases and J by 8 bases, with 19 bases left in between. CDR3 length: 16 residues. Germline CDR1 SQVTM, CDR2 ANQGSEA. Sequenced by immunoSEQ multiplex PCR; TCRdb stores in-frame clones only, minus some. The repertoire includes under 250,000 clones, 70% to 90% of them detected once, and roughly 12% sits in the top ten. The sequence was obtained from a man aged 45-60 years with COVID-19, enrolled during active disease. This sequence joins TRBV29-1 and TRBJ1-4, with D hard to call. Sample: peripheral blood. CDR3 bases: TGCAGCGTTGAAGATTCCACTGCCCGAATTCGAGAAAAACTGTTTTTT. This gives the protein CSVEDSTARIREKLFF.